Following are 16 T cell receptor beta chains from one sample sequenced in a study of T cell repertoires in ileal Crohn's disease. TCRdb's table, derived via immunoSEQ multiplex PCR, lists solely in-frame clones and lacks some. This sample has approximately 11,000 clones; under 80% occur once, and the top ten carry about 4.7%. Sequencing was performed on ileal tissue. These receptors all stem from an adult with Crohn's disease.

The chain couples TRBV18 to TRBJ1-5; D not resolved. The germline V gene encodes CDR1 KGHSH and CDR2 LQKENI. CDR3 length equals 15 residues. V gave up 3 bases and J gave up 7 bases, with 16 bases separating them. The CDR3 sequence is CASSPPLAGIQPQHF. The CDR3 DNA reads as TGTGCCAGCTCACCCCCACTGGCGGGTATCCAGCCCCAGCATTTT.

This clone was counted a few times. The chain has TRBV7-9 and TRBJ1-6; D gene ambiguous. The germline V gene encodes CDR1 SEHNR and CDR2 FQNEAQ (reference sequence). The CDR3 contains 15 residues. With 4 bases removed from V and 6 bases from J, the gap between germline ends came to 13 bases. For the CDR3, the DNA is TGTGCCAGCAGCTCGGGGAGTCAGTCTAATTCACCCCTCCACTTT. Encoded protein: CASSSGSQSNSPLHF.

The J gene is TRBJ1-1, the V gene TRBV5-1; 8 nucleotides align to TRBD1. The germline CDR1 and CDR2 sequences are SGHRS and YFSETQ. The V gene end was trimmed by 1 base and the J gene end by 3 bases; junction bases not matched to a gene: 17. There are 19 residues in the CDR3. Here the CDR3 DNA reads TGCGCCAGCAGCTTGACCGGCGGCAGGGGGCCTTCAAGGGACACTGAAGCTTTCTTT. Amino acid sequence: CASSLTGGRGPSRDTEAFF.

CDR3 loop: CASSQGQVGNEKLFF. The DNA of the CDR3 is TGTGCCAGCAGCCAAGGACAAGTAGGAAATGAAAAACTGTTTTTT. The chain uses TRBV7-2 and TRBJ1-4, with TRBD1 as a possible D gene (5 bases). The CDR3 contains 15 residues. Looked up from germline, CDR1 is SGHTA and CDR2 is FQGNSA. V was clipped by 5 bases and J by 5 bases, with 15 bases between them.

This clone is categorized as medium-sized. V usage is TRBV9 and J usage is TRBJ1-3; D is undetermined. Deletions cut 0 bases from V and 3 bases from J, with 4 bases between. This CDR3 has 13 amino acids. Germline V gene data show CDR1 as SGDLS and CDR2 as YYNGEE. The CDR3: CASSVAGGNTIYF. CDR3 nucleotides: TGTGCCAGCAGCGTAGCAGGTGGAAACACCATATATTTT.

The rearrangement joins TRBV11-2 to TRBJ2-7; D is uncertain. Germline V CDR1 and CDR2: SGHAT, FQNNGV. V dropped 2 bases and J dropped 3 bases, with 8 bases sitting between them. This CDR3 contains 13 residues. The CDR3 sequence is CASSLSAIYEQYF. The CDR3, as DNA: TGTGCCAGCAGCTTAAGTGCTATCTACGAGCAGTACTTC.

The J gene is TRBJ2-2, the V gene TRBV19, with TRBD1 as a possible D gene (6 bases). This CDR3 is 13 amino acids long. CDR1 LNHDA and CDR2 SQIVND come from the germline V gene (reference sequence). Trimming took 4 bases from V and 7 from J, leaving 10 bases between them. CDR3 coding DNA: TGTGCCAGTAGTAACAGGGCGGACGGGGAGCTGTTTTTT. It yields the protein CASSNRADGELFF.

V usage is TRBV6-5 and J usage is TRBJ2-5; perhaps TRBD1 as D (5 bases). The V gene's germline CDR1 is MNHEY and CDR2 SVGAGI. The CDR3 is made up of 11 amino acids. The germline V and J ends were trimmed by 9 bases and 4 bases, with 9 bases remaining between them. The CDR3, as DNA: TGTGCCAGTTTAAGGGGAGAGACCCAGTACTTC. This translates into CASLRGETQYF.

The V call is TRBV5-5, the J call TRBJ1-1; D gene unclear. CDR1 is SGHKS, CDR2 YYEKEE, per germline (reference sequence). CDR3 length equals 14 residues. Trimming took 3 bases from V and 5 from J, leaving 14 bases between them. For the CDR3, the DNA is TGTGCCAGCAGCTGGGGAGGGAAAGGAACTGAAGCTTTCTTT. Translated: CASSWGGKGTEAFF.

V and J are TRBV11-3 and TRBJ2-7; possible D gene TRBD1, 6 bases. The CDR3 covers 14 residues. Germline values: CDR1 SGHNT, CDR2 YENEEA. V lost 3 bases and J 3 bases, leaving 12 bases between the germline ends. CDR3 region: CASSFGQNDYEQYF. As DNA, the CDR3 is TGTGCCAGCAGCTTCGGACAGAATGACTACGAGCAGTACTTC.

The sample holds one count of this clone. The chain couples TRBV2 to TRBJ2-3; TRBD2 matches 13 bases. Germline-derived CDR1 and CDR2 are SNHLY and FYNNEI. The trim removed 9 bases at V and 7 bases at J, leaving 10 bases unmatched. The CDR3 totals 15 residues. CDR3 nucleotide sequence: TGTGCCAGGAAACGTACTAGCGGGGGGGGGAATACGCAGTATTTT. This translates into CARKRTSGGGNTQYF.

The chain combines TRBV9 with TRBJ2-1; D may be TRBD1 (6 bases). CDR1 is SGDLS, CDR2 YYNGEE, per germline. Trimming left V 0 bases short and J 7 bases short, with 17 bases between. The CDR3 consists of 16 residues. The CDR3: CASSVELGAPGNEQFF. CDR3 nucleotides: TGTGCCAGCAGCGTAGAGCTGGGGGCCCCGGGGAATGAGCAGTTCTTC.

The gene calls are TRBV30 and TRBJ1-4; D not resolved. The length of the CDR3 is 13 residues. The germline gives CDR1 GTSNPN, CDR2 SVGIG (reference sequence). V lost 0 bases to trimming and J lost 10 bases, with 12 bases between them. CDR3 sequence (DNA): TGTGCCTGGAGTGTAACCGGGGTGGGAAAACTGTTTTTT. Amino acids: CAWSVTGVGKLFF.

The chain recombines TRBV2 with TRBJ1-2, with 9 bases identical to TRBD1. Germline-derived CDR1 and CDR2 are SNHLY and FYNNEI. Trimming cost V 11 bases and J 8 bases; bases outside gene matches: 6. The CDR3 runs to 11 residues. CDR3 region: CARQGVWGYTF. CDR3 DNA sequence: TGTGCCCGACAGGGGGTATGGGGCTACACCTTC. The variable domain in full, completed from reference TRBV2 and TRBJ1-2, reads EPEVTQTPSHQVTQMGQEVILRCVPISNHLYFYWYRQILGQKVEFLVSFYNNEISEKSEIFDDQFSVERPDGSNFTLKIRSTKLEDSAMYFCARQGVWGYTFGSGTRLTVV.

The chain uses TRBV5-4 and TRBJ2-3; D is uncertain. This CDR3 is built from 14 residues. The V gene's germline CDR1 is SGHNT and CDR2 YYREEE (reference sequence). V lost 4 bases, J lost 0 bases, and 9 bases lay in between. The CDR3 loop reads CASSTDTSTDTQYF. The CDR3 coding sequence is TGTGCCAGCAGCACAGATACTAGCACAGATACGCAGTATTTT.

The rearrangement links TRBV10-2 to TRBJ1-1; 9 nucleotides line up with TRBD1. The CDR3 is 16 amino acids. CDR1 and CDR2 from the germline V gene are WSHSY and SAAADI. The junction had 11 bases not matched to a gene; V was cut back by 6 bases and J by 3 bases. CDR3 bases: TGCGCCAGCAGAACCCCACCGGGACAGGGTGACACTGAAGCTTTCTTT. It specifies CASRTPPGQGDTEAFF.